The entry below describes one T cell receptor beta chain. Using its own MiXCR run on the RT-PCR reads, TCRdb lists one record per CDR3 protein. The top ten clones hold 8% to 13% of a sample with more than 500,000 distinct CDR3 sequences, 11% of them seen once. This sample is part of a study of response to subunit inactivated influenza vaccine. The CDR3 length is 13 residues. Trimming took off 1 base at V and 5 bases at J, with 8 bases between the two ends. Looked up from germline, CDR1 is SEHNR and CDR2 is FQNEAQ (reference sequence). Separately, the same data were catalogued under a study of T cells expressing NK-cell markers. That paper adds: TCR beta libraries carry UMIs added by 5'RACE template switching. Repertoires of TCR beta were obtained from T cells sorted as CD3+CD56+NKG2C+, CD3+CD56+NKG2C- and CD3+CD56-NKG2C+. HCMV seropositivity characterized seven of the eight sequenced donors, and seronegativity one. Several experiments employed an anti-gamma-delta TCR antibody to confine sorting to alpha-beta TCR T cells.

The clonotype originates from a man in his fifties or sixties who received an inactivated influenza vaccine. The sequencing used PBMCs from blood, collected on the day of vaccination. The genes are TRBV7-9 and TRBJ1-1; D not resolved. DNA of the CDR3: TGTGCCAGCAGCTTAGATCAGTGGACTGAAGCTTTCTTT. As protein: CASSLDQWTEAFF.